The sequence of this TCR beta chain was determined in a study of blood T cell repertoires in COVID-19. Libraries were prepared by immunoSEQ multiplex PCR; TCRdb keeps only in-frame clonotypes and omits some of them. This table holds approximately 490,000 clones, around 90% found once. Participants were aged 18 to 89 years from around 24 US areas. The CDR3 is made up of 15 amino acids. With 0 bases removed from V and 4 bases from J, the gap between germline ends came to 13 bases. Germline V CDR1 and CDR2: SGHDT, YYEEEE. The clonotype was recovered from a woman younger than 35 who had recovered from COVID-19. The chain links TRBV5-6 to TRBJ1-1; D might be TRBD1 (5 bases). Material: PBMCs or T cells enriched from blood (not recorded which). The CDR3: CASSLVALGGTEAFF. The DNA for the CDR3 is TGTGCCAGCAGCTTGGTAGCGCTCGGGGGCACTGAAGCTTTCTTT.